This T cell receptor beta chain was retrieved from a study of cytomegalovirus exposure and HLA in healthy donors. This PCR relied on a set of 60 Vbeta primers and 13 Jbeta primers. Only in-frame clones appear in the TCRdb table, and some are missing; sequencing was by immunoSEQ multiplex PCR. The table lists approximately 160,000 clones, roughly four fifths of them singletons. For this clone: Antigen unknown.

Study findings and constraints: Of the V segments, some could not be distinguished, including TRBV6-2 and TRBV6-3, and were excluded. With later analysis, a missense DCLRE1C variant became linked to TCR beta V- and J-gene trimming.

The CDR3 has 15 residues. The germline V gene has CDR1 MNHNS and CDR2 SASEGT. The V gene lost 3 bases and the J gene lost 0 bases, with 11 bases spanning the gap. Source material: PBMCs. V is TRBV6-1 and J is TRBJ1-2; no reliable D call. The TCR originated in a girl aged 10 to 17 in good health and CMV-seropositive. Written as DNA, the CDR3 is TGTGCCAGCAGTGAGCTCCAACCGGCTAACTATGGCTACACCTTC. This encodes CASSELQPANYGYTF.